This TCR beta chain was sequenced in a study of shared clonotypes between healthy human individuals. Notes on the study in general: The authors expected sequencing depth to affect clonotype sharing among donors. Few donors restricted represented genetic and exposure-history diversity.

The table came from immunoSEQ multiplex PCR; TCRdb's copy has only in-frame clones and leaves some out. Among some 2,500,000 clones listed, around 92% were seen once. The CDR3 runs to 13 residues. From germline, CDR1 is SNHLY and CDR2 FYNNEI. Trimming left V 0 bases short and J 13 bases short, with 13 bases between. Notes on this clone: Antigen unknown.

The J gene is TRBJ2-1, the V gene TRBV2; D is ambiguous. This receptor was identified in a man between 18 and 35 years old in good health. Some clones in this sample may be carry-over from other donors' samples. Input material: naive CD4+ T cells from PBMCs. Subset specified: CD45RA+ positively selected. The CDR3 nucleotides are TGTGCCAGCAGTGAAGCGCCTCATAGATCTCAGTTCTTC. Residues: CASSEAPHRSQFF. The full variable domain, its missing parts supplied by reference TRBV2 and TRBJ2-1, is EPEVTQTPSHQVTQMGQEVILRCVPISNHLYFYWYRQILGQKVEFLVSFYNNEISEKSEIFDDQFSVERPDGSNFTLKIRSTKLEDSAMYFCASSEAPHRSQFFGPGTRLTVL.